Detailed here is one T cell receptor beta chain. No antigen is known for it. This sample was taken from a study of T cell responses to AZD1222 COVID-19 vaccine. Germline loops: CDR1 MGHRA, CDR2 YSYEKL. The V and J ends lost 2 bases and 0 bases respectively, with 26 bases between them. The CDR3 spans 21 residues. Study observations and caveats: At baseline, just a handful of AZD1222 recipients tested seropositive. Donors were mostly white British, more females; clonal diversity possibly underestimated.

Clones were sequenced by immunoSEQ multiplex PCR, and TCRdb holds only the in-frame ones, with some missing. The table has around 140,000 clones, over 75% seen once. Sequences were derived from peripheral blood, sampled on day 0 of AZD1222 vaccination. This chain joins TRBV4-1 and TRBJ1-5, with no clear D. The clonotype originates from an adult in good health. CDR3 nucleotide sequence: TGCGCCAGCAGCCAATTTCAACATATTCGGGCGGGGAGACATAGCAATCAGCCCCAGCATTTT. Residues: CASSQFQHIRAGRHSNQPQHF.